The 18 T cell receptor beta chains below were found in one sample sequenced in a study of early T cells in non-severe SARS-CoV-2 infection. TCRdb recomputed calls from the 5' RACE reads with MiXCR, one row per CDR3 protein. Of about 50,000 distinct CDR3 sequences in the sample, 8.2% are singletons; the top ten hold approximately 4%. The specimen sequenced was whole blood. The receptors shown here come from an adult who was a healthcare worker with PCR-confirmed SARS-CoV-2 infection or an uninfected control (not recorded which).

This clonotype occurred many times. This sequence joins TRBV20-1 and TRBJ1-1; 8 bases map to TRBD1. CDR3 length equals 14 residues. Losses at the gene ends were 2 bases for V and 4 bases for J; bases not matched to a gene: 6. From germline, CDR1 is DFQATT and CDR2 SNEGSKA (reference sequence). The DNA for the CDR3 is TGCAGTGCTAGATCAGGGGGCGGAAGCACTGAAGCTTTCTTT. Amino acids: CSARSGGGSTEAFF.

In its sample, this clonotype is medium-sized. The chain recombines TRBV29-1 with TRBJ2-7; TRBD2 agrees at 12 bases. V shed 4 bases and J 4 bases; nucleotides not matched to a gene: 5. Germline lookup yields CDR1 SQVTM and CDR2 ANQGSEA. The CDR3 totals 14 residues. The CDR3 coding sequence is TGCAGCGTTGCAACCGGGACTAGCGGGTACGAGCAGTACTTC. This encodes CSVATGTSGYEQYF.

This chain links TRBV10-2 with TRBJ2-1; 10 bases line up with TRBD2. The CDR3 sequence is 15 residues long. V trimming: 7 bases; J trimming: 2 bases; junction bases outside the gene matches: 5. The germline V gene encodes CDR1 WSHSY and CDR2 SAAADI. CDR3 loop: CASKREGQPYNEQFF. The CDR3 nucleotides are TGCGCCAGCAAGCGGGAGGGGCAACCCTACAATGAGCAGTTCTTC.

This clonotype was counted a few times. The junction departs from the called germline gene at one end, perhaps through a read error. This chain links TRBV7-7 with TRBJ2-1, with 11 bases that match TRBD2. The CDR3 has 16 amino acids. Looked up from germline, CDR1 is SSHAT and CDR2 is FNYEAQ (reference sequence). The CDR3 nucleotides read TGTGCTAGCAGAATTACTAGCGGGAGCTCCTACAATGAGCAGTTCTTC. Protein sequence: CASRITSGSSYNEQFF.

The table lists this clonotype with a few counts. The CDR3 DNA reads TGCAGTGCCGACGGACTAGCGGGGAAATACTACGAGCAGTACTTC. Protein: CSADGLAGKYYEQYF. The chain employs TRBV20-1 and TRBJ2-7, with 12 bases fitting TRBD2. CDR1 DFQATT and CDR2 SNEGSKA come from the germline V gene (reference sequence). The CDR3 totals 15 residues. V gave up 6 bases and J gave up 3 bases; unmatched junction bases: 9.

This clonotype has ten or more counts. The CDR3 here is CASSQPLGRTGELFF. The DNA for the CDR3 is TGCGCCAGCAGCCAACCATTAGGGAGAACCGGGGAGCTGTTTTTT. The chain is built from TRBV4-1 and TRBJ2-2; possible D gene TRBD2, 5 bases. V gave up 2 bases and J gave up 5 bases, with 12 bases separating them. Germline loops: CDR1 MGHRA, CDR2 YSYEKL. This CDR3 region has 15 residues.

The rearrangement links TRBV20-1 to TRBJ1-1, with 7 bases that match TRBD1. From germline, CDR1 is DFQATT and CDR2 SNEGSKA (reference sequence). V gave up 5 bases and J gave up 4 bases; unmatched junction bases: 7. The CDR3 runs 13 residues. The chain's CDR3 is CSAFKGGSTEAFF. The CDR3 coding sequence is TGCAGTGCTTTTAAAGGGGGCTCCACTGAAGCTTTCTTT.

The chain joins TRBV6-2 or TRBV6-3 to TRBJ1-5; a weak D match, TRBD1 (6 bases). The CDR3 runs 12 residues. V was pared by 6 bases and J by 7 bases, with 10 bases between. Germline CDR1 reads MNHEY; CDR2 reads SVGEGT. The CDR3 is CASRLGQQPQHF. The CDR3 DNA is TGTGCCAGCAGGCTCGGACAGCAGCCCCAGCATTTT.

This clonotype showed up many times. The chain couples TRBV10-3 to TRBJ2-1; possibly TRBD1 for D (5 bases). Germline CDR1 reads ENHRY; CDR2 reads SYGVKD. The CDR3 spans 17 residues. V was shortened by 0 bases and J by 3 bases, with 15 bases between the two germline ends. In nucleotides, the CDR3 is TGTGCCATCAGTGAGTCGACTGGGAAGGGGATCTACAATGAGCAGTTCTTC. Translation: CAISESTGKGIYNEQFF.

This clonotype has a count of ten or more. This chain links TRBV6-1 with TRBJ1-6; TRBD1 is a possible D gene (5 bases). The germline V gene encodes CDR1 MNHNS and CDR2 SASEGT. Trimming took off 4 bases at V and 7 bases at J, with 17 bases between the two ends. The CDR3 runs to 16 residues. The CDR3 sequence is CASSVLPGAVNSPLHF. CDR3 sequence (DNA): TGTGCCAGCAGTGTTCTGCCTGGGGCGGTGAATTCACCCCTCCACTTT.

The sample holds many counts of this clonotype. This chain links TRBV12-3 or TRBV12-4 with TRBJ1-1, with D maybe TRBD1 (5 bases). V was clipped by 5 bases and J by 6 bases, with 13 bases between them. The CDR3 contains 13 residues. The CDR3 region is CASSPGLSSEAFF. CDR3 DNA sequence: TGTGCCAGCAGTCCAGGGCTGAGTTCTGAAGCTTTCTTT.

This clonotype was observed many times. The chain is built from TRBV27 and TRBJ2-3, with TRBD1 matching over 7 bases. The V gene end was trimmed by 6 bases and the J gene end by 7 bases; junction bases not matched to a gene: 13. Per germline, CDR1 MNHEY and CDR2 SMNVEV (reference sequence). The CDR3 extends over 15 amino acids. The CDR3 coding sequence is TGTGCCAGCAGCCGGGACAGCCTGCCCGTTAATACGCAGTATTTT. It is translated as CASSRDSLPVNTQYF.

The chain joins TRBV20-1 to TRBJ2-2; 8 bases are shared with TRBD2. With 6 bases clipped from V and 6 bases from J, the junction kept 9 bases outside the gene matches. The germline CDR1 and CDR2 sequences are DFQATT and SNEGSKA (reference sequence). CDR3 length: 14 residues. The chain's CDR3 is CSARAGALSGELFF. In DNA form, the CDR3 reads TGCAGTGCCCGAGCGGGAGCTTTGTCCGGGGAGCTGTTTTTT.

The V call is TRBV7-9, the J call TRBJ1-1, with a weak D call TRBD1 (5 bases). From germline, CDR1 is SEHNR and CDR2 FQNEAQ (reference sequence). The CDR3 runs to 13 residues. V lost 6 bases to trimming and J lost 2 bases, with 10 bases between them. CDR3 loop: CASRYDRNTEAFF. In nucleotides, the CDR3 is TGTGCCAGCAGATACGACAGAAACACTGAAGCTTTCTTT.

The chain has TRBV10-2 and TRBJ2-5; 9 positions match TRBD1. The V segment lost 3 bases and the J segment 5 bases; nucleotides outside the gene matches: 7. Germline V CDR1 and CDR2: WSHSY, SAAADI. The CDR3 runs 15 residues. The CDR3 loop reads CASSEPGQGQETQYF. CDR3 sequence (DNA): TGCGCCAGCAGTGAACCGGGACAGGGACAGGAGACCCAGTACTTC.

This chain links TRBV7-6 with TRBJ2-3, with D tentatively TRBD1 (5 bases). The CDR3 has 15 residues. The germline V gene encodes CDR1 SGHVS and CDR2 FNYEAQ. V was cut by 2 bases and J by 2 bases, with 11 bases left in between. Written as DNA, the CDR3 is TGTGCCAGCAGCTTATGGGGCAGGGTCACAGATACGCAGTATTTT. Translated, it gives CASSLWGRVTDTQYF.

In this sample, this clonotype turned up many times. The CDR3: CASSEIGYEQFF. The CDR3 DNA sequence: TGTGCCAGCAGTGAAATAGGGTATGAGCAGTTCTTC. This sequence joins TRBV25-1 and TRBJ2-1, with unresolved D. CDR1 and CDR2 from the germline V gene are MGHDK and SYGVNS. This CDR3 comprises 12 residues. Trimming pared 2 bases from V and 8 bases from J, leaving 7 bases between.

As regards this clonotype: A much bigger clone sits one base away, suggesting this may be a read error. This chain links TRBV12-5 with TRBJ2-1; 11 positions match TRBD1. There are 17 residues in the CDR3. Germline CDR1 LGHNT, CDR2 FRNRAP. The ends lost 2 bases at V and 7 bases at J; junction bases unmatched: 10. The CDR3 region has the DNA TGTGCTAGTGGTTTGTCCCGGACAGGGGGCGACCTTAATGAGCAGTTCTTC. Protein: CASGLSRTGGDLNEQFF. Looking up the rest from reference TRBV12-5 and TRBJ2-1 gives the full variable domain: DARVTQTPRHKVTEMGQEVTMRCQPILGHNTVFWYRQTMMQGLELLAYFRNRAPLDDSGMPKDRFSAEMPDATLATLKIQPSEPRDSAVYFCASGLSRTGGDLNEQFFGPGTRLTVL.